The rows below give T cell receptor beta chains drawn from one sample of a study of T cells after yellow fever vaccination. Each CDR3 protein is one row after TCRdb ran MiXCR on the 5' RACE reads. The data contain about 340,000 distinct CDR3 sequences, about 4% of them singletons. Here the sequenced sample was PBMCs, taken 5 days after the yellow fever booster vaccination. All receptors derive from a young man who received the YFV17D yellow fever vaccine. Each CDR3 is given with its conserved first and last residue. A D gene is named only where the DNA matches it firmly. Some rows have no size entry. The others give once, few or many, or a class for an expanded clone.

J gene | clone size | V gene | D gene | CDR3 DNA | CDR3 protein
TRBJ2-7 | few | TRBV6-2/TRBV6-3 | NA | TGTGCCAGCAGAACCGGGCCACGTAGCTCCTACGAGCAGTACTTC | CASRTGPRSSYEQYF
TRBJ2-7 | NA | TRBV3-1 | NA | TGTGCCAGCAGCCTCACGGCGAGCTCCTACGAGCAGTACTTC | CASSLTASSYEQYF
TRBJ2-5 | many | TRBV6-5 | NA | TGTGCCAGCAGTCCCTTGACTAGGAGGGAGACCCAGTACTTC | CASSPLTRRETQYF
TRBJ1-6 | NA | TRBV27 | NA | TGTGCCAGCAGTTTTCTCGGGGGGAAGGATTCACCCCTCCACTTT | CASSFLGGKDSPLHF
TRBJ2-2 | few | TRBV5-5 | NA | TGTGCCAGCAGTTCCACCGGGACTACCGGGGAGCTGTTTTTT | CASSSTGTTGELFF
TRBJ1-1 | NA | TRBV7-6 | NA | TGTGCCAGCAGCTTCGCCGGGGGCGCTGAAGCTTTCTTT | CASSFAGGAEAFF
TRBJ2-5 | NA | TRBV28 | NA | TGTGCCAGCAGTTCACATCACGGCCTGAGAGAAGAAGAGACCCAGTACTTC | CASSSHHGLREEETQYF
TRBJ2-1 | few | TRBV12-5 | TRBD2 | TGTGCTAGTGGCCGAGTCCCGGGACTAGCGATGAGCCAGTTCTTC | CASGRVPGLAMSQFF
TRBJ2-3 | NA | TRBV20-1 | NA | TGCAGTGCTAGGCCCCCCGTTACTAGCACAGATACGCAGTATTTT | CSARPPVTSTDTQYF
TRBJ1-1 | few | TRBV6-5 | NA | TGTGCCGGGGCAAGAGCAGCTAACACTGAAGCTTTCTTT | CAGARAANTEAFF
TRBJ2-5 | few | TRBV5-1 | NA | TGCGCCAGCACCAAAGGGACCGGGCAAGAGACCCAGTACTTC | CASTKGTGQETQYF
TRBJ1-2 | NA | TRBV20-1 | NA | TGCAGTGCTAGACGCGCGGGGGCTGGCTACACCTTC | CSARRAGAGYTF
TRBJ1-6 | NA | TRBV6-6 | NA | TGTGCCAGCAGCCACCGCCGGGGGGCTCATAATTCACCCCTCCACTTT | CASSHRRGAHNSPLHF
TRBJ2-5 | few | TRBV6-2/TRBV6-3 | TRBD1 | TGTGCCAGCAGTTACTCGGTCAAGGGGACAGCAAAAGAGACCCAGTACTTC | CASSYSVKGTAKETQYF
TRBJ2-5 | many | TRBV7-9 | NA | TGTGCCAGCAGCCCCCCAGGCTGGGAGACCCAGTACTTC | CASSPPGWETQYF
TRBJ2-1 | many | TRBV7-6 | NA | TGTGCCAGCAGCTTAGCGGGGACCTACAATGAGCAGTTCTTC | CASSLAGTYNEQFF
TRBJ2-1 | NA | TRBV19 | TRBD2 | TGTGCCAGTAGTATGACTAGCGGGGGGGCGGTTGAGCAGTTCTTC | CASSMTSGGAVEQFF
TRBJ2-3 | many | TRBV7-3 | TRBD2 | TGTGCCAGCAGCTTAGGAGCGGGGGGACCCACAGATACGCAGTATTTT | CASSLGAGGPTDTQYF
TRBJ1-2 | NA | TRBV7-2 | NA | TGTGCCAGCAGCCGCCGCGGGGGGGGCTATGGCTACACCTTC | CASSRRGGGYGYTF
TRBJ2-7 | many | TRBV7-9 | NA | TGTGCCAGCAGCTTAGTGTTGTACGGAAGCTCCTACGAGCAGTACTTC | CASSLVLYGSSYEQYF
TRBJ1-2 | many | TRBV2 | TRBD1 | TGTGCCAGCAGGGACAGGGGGCCTGGCTACACCTTC | CASRDRGPGYTF
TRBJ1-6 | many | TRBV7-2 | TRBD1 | TGTGCCAGCAGCCCGACAGGGTTGCTTCTCCCCCTCCACTTT | CASSPTGLLLPLHF
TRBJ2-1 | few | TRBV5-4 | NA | TGTGCCAGCAGCTTGGAAGCAGGGAATCGCGAGCAGTTCTTC | CASSLEAGNREQFF
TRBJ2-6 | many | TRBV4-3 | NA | TGCGCCAGCAGCCAACCCGAGGGCTCTGGGGCCAACGTCCTGACTTTC | CASSQPEGSGANVLTF
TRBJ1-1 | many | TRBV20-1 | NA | TGCAGTGCTAGTGAACAGCTGAACACTGAAGCTTTCTTT | CSASEQLNTEAFF
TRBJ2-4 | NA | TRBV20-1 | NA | TGCAGTGCTAGAGTTCTAGCCAAAAACATTCAGTACTTC | CSARVLAKNIQYF
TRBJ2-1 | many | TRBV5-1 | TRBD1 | TGCGCCAGCAGCTTGGCCGACAGGGTAATTAATGAGCAGTTCTTC | CASSLADRVINEQFF
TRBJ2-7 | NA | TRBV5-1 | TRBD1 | TGCGCCAGCGGCTGGGACAGCTCCTACGAGCAGTACTTC | CASGWDSSYEQYF
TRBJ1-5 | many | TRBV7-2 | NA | TGTGCCAGCAGCCGTCAATCGGGGGACGGAGAGCCCCAGCATTTT | CASSRQSGDGEPQHF
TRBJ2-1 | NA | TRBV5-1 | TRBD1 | TGCGCCAGCAGCCGACAGGGCCCCAGCTCCTACAATGAGCAGTTCTTC | CASSRQGPSSYNEQFF
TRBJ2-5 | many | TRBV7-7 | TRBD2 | TGTGCCAGCAGCTTTGGCGGGACTAGAGGAGAGACCCAGTACTTC | CASSFGGTRGETQYF
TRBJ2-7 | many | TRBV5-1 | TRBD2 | TGCGCCAGCAGCTTGCAGGGACTAGCGGCCTACGAGCAGTACTTC | CASSLQGLAAYEQYF
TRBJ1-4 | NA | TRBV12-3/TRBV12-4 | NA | TGTGCCAGCAGAAGGGACGCAACTAATGAAAAACTGTTTTTT | CASRRDATNEKLFF
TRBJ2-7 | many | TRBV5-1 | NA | TGCGCCAGCAGCTTGGGTGGGGGTTCCTACGAGCAGTACTTC | CASSLGGGSYEQYF
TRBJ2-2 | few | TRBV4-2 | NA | TGTGCCAGCAGCCAAGTGGATCGAGGGAACGGGGAGCTGTTTTTT | CASSQVDRGNGELFF